Following are 9 T cell receptor beta chains from one sample sequenced in a study of human T cells and chemical hapten exposure. The time point is: patch test 2, 6 weeks after DPC sensitization. The treatment: therapeutic diphenylcyclopropenone sensitization with weekly scalp DPC. TCRdb re-called the RACE reads through MiXCR, storing one row per CDR3 protein. The profile shows around 69,000 distinct CDR3 sequences, 8.5% of them singletons. The specimen comprised whole blood, sampled in connection with sensitization to the hapten diphenylcyclopropenone (DPC). These receptors were collected from a woman aged 50 to 60 with alopecia areata. Some clones in this sample may be carry-over from other donors' samples.

This clonotype came up many times. The chain couples TRBV15 to TRBJ2-7; a possible D gene is TRBD1 (6 bases). This CDR3 has 15 residues. Germline V gives CDR1 LNHNV, CDR2 YYDKDF (reference sequence). V gave up 0 bases and J gave up 0 bases, with 9 bases separating them. DNA of the CDR3: TGTGCCACCAGCAGAGAACAGGGAAGCTCCTACGAGCAGTACTTC. Amino acids: CATSREQGSSYEQYF.

The chain has TRBV6-2 or TRBV6-3 and TRBJ1-4; D not certain. The CDR3 has 11 residues. Germline CDR1 reads MNHEY; CDR2 reads SVGEGT. The ends were cut back, 4 bases at V and 7 bases at J, with 4 bases in the middle. CDR3 coding DNA: TGTGCCAGCAGTTCGTTTGAAAAACTGTTTTTT. Translation: CASSSFEKLFF.

The chain carries TRBV27 and TRBJ1-2, with TRBD1 as a possible D gene (6 bases). CDR3 length equals 15 residues. In germline, CDR1 is MNHEY, CDR2 SMNVEV (reference sequence). Trimming took 4 bases from V and 0 from J, leaving 12 bases between them. In DNA, the CDR3 is TGTGCCAGCAGTTCATTGGGGGCTACTAACTATGGCTACACCTTC. Translated: CASSSLGATNYGYTF.

For the CDR3, the DNA is TGTGCCAGCAGTTTAATGGTGGGGAATTCACCCCTCCACTTT. Protein product: CASSLMVGNSPLHF. J is TRBJ1-6 and V is TRBV12-3 or TRBV12-4; D unresolved. V was pared by 2 bases and J by 7 bases, with 9 bases between. The CDR3 runs to 14 residues.

This clonotype was seen more than once but under ten times. The chain combines TRBV7-9 with TRBJ2-7; D tentatively reads TRBD1 or TRBD2 (5 bases each). The CDR3 is made up of 14 amino acids. The germline V gene encodes CDR1 SEHNR and CDR2 FQNEAQ (reference sequence). V was clipped by 5 bases and J by 4 bases, with 15 bases between them. The CDR3 bases are TGTGCCAGCAGCGAGGGACGGATACTGTACGAGCAGTACTTC. Translating it yields CASSEGRILYEQYF.

In this sample, this clonotype turned up many times. The chain is built from TRBV20-1 and TRBJ1-5; tentative D call: TRBD1 (5 bases). Trimming removed 5 bases from V and 0 bases from J, with 11 bases in between. CDR3 size: 14 residues. Germline values: CDR1 DFQATT, CDR2 SNEGSKA (reference sequence). For the CDR3, the DNA is TGCAGTGCTCCTGACAGAAATAGCAATCAGCCCCAGCATTTT. It specifies CSAPDRNSNQPQHF.

This clonotype was seen more than once but under ten times. The rearrangement links TRBV6-5 to TRBJ1-4; 12 bases are a match to TRBD1. CDR1 MNHEY and CDR2 SVGAGI come from the germline V gene. Trimming at V came to 2 bases and at J to 8 bases, leaving 9 bases not matched to a gene. The CDR3 covers 17 residues. In DNA, the CDR3 is TGTGCCAGCAGTTACGGGACAGGGGGCCTTGGCGGGGAAAAACTGTTTTTT. It encodes CASSYGTGGLGGEKLFF.

The CDR3 spells CASSPQGTHSGNTIYF. The CDR3 region has the DNA TGTGCCAGCAGCCCTCAGGGGACCCACTCTGGAAACACCATATATTTT. The chain has TRBV9 and TRBJ1-3; tentatively, D is TRBD1 (6 bases). The CDR3 is 16 amino acids. V was shortened by 4 bases and J by 0 bases, with 14 bases between the two germline ends. CDR1 and CDR2 from the germline V gene are SGDLS and YYNGEE. Using reference TRBV9 and TRBJ1-3 for the parts outside the CDR3, the full variable domain is DSGVTQTPKHLITATGQRVTLRCSPRSGDLSVYWYQQSLDQGLQFLIQYYNGEERAKGNILERFSAQQFPDLHSELNLSSLELGDSALYFCASSPQGTHSGNTIYFGEGSWLTVV.

This chain connects TRBV7-8 to TRBJ2-3, with TRBD2 matching 12 bases. Per germline, CDR1 SGHVS and CDR2 FQNEAQ. V lost 6 bases to trimming and J lost 5 bases; unmatched junction nucleotides: 6. This CDR3 is 15 amino acids long. In DNA form, the CDR3 reads TGTGCCAGCAGACCGACTAGCGGGAGAATAGATACGCAGTATTTT. Translation gives CASRPTSGRIDTQYF.